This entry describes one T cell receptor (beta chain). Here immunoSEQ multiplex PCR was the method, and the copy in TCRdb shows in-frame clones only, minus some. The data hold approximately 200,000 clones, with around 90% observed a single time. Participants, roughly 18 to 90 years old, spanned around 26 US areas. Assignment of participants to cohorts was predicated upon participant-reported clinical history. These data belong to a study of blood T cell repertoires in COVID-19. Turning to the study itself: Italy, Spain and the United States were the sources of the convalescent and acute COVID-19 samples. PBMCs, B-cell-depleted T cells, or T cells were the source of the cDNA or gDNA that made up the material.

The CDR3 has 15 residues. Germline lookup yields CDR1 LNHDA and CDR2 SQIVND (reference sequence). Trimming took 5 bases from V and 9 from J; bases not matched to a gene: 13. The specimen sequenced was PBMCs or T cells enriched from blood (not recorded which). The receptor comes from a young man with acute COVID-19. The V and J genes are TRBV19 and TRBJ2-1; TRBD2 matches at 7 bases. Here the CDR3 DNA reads TGTGCCAGTAGTCCGTCGTTTGCGGGAGAGTCTGAGCAGTTCTTC. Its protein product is CASSPSFAGESEQFF.